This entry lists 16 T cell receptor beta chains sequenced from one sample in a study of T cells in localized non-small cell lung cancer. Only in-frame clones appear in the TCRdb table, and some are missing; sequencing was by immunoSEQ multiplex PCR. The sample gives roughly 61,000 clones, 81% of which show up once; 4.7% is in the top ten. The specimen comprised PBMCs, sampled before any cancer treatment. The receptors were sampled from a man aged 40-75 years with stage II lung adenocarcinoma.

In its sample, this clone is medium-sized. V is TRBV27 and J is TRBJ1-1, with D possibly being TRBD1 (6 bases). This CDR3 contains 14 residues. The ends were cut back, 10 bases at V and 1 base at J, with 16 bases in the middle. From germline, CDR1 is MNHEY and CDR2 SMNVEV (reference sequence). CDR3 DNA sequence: TGTGCCACTACGGGAACAGGGTCGAACACTGAAGCTTTCTTT. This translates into CATTGTGSNTEAFF.

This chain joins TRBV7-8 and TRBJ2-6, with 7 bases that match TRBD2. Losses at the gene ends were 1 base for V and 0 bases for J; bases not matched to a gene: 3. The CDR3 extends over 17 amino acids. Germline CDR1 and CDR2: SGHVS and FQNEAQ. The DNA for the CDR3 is TGTGCCAGCAGCTTAGTAGCGGGCTTCTCTGGGGCCAACGTCCTGACTTTC. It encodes CASSLVAGFSGANVLTF.

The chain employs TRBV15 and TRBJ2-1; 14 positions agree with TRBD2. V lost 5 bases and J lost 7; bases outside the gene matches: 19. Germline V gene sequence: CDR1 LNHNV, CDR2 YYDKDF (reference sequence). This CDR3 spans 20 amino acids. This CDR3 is CATSSRQDRLAGGQENEQFF. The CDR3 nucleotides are TGTGCCACCAGCTCCAGACAGGATAGACTAGCGGGAGGGCAAGAGAATGAGCAGTTCTTC.

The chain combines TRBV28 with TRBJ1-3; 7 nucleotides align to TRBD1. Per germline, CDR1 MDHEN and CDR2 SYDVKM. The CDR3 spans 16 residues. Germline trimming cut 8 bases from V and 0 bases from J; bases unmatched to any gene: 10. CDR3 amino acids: CASFPGQTISGNTIYF. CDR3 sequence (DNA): TGTGCCAGCTTCCCGGGACAGACTATCTCTGGAAACACCATATATTTT.

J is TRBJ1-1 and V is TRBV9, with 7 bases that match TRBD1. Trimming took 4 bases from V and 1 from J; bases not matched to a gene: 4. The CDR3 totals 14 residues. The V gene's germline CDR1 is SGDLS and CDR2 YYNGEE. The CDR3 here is CASSPRQGNTEAFF. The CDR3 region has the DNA TGTGCCAGCAGCCCCCGACAGGGGAACACTGAAGCTTTCTTT.

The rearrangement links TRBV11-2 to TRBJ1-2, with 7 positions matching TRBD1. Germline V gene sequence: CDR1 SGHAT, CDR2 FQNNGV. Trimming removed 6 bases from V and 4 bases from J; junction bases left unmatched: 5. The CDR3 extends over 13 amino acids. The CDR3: CASRLQGGYGYTF. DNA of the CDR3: TGTGCCAGCAGGCTTCAGGGGGGCTATGGCTACACCTTC. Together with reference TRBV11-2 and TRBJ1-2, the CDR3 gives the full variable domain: EAGVAQSPRYKIIEKRQSVAFWCNPISGHATLYWYQQILGQGPKLLIQFQNNGVVDDSQLPKDRFSAERLKGVDSTLKIQPAKLEDSAVYLCASRLQGGYGYTFGSGTRLTVV.

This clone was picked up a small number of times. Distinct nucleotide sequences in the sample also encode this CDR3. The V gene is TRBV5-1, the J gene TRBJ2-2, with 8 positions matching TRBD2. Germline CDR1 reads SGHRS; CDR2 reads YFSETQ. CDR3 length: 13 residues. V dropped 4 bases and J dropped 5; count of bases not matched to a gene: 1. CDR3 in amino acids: CASSPSGTGELFF. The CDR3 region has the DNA TGCGCCAGCAGCCCTAGCGGGACCGGGGAGCTGTTTTTT.

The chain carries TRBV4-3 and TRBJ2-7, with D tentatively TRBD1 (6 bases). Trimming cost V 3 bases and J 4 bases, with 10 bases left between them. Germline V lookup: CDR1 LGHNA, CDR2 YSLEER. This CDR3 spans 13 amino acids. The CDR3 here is CASSQRTAYEQYF. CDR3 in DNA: TGCGCCAGCAGCCAGCGGACAGCGTACGAGCAGTACTTC.

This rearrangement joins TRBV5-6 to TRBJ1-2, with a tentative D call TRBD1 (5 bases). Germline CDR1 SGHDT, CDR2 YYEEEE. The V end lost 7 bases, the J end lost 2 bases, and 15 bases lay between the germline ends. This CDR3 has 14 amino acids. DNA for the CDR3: TGTGCCAGCTCTGCACCCCGGGGGAACTATGGCTACACCTTC. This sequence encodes CASSAPRGNYGYTF.

The DNA of the CDR3 is TGTGCCAGCAGCCGGACCAGCGGGGACACCGGGGAGCTGTTTTTT. It translates to CASSRTSGDTGELFF. This rearrangement joins TRBV7-9 to TRBJ2-2; 7 nucleotides agree with TRBD2. The CDR3 contains 15 residues. Germline V gene sequence: CDR1 SEHNR, CDR2 FQNEAQ (reference sequence). V trimming: 5 bases; J trimming: 3 bases; junction bases outside the gene matches: 6.

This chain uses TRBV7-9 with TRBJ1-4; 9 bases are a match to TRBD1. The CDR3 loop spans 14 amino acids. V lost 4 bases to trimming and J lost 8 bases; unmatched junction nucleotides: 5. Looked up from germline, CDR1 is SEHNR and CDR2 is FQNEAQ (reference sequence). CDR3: CASSSGTGREKLFF. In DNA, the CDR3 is TGTGCCAGCAGCTCCGGGACAGGGAGGGAAAAACTGTTTTTT.

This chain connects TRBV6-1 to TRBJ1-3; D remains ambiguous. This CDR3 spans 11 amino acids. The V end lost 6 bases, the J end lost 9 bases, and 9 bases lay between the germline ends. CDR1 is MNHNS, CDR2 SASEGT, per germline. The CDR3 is CASREDVTIYF. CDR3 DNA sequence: TGTGCCAGCAGGGAGGACGTCACCATATATTTT.

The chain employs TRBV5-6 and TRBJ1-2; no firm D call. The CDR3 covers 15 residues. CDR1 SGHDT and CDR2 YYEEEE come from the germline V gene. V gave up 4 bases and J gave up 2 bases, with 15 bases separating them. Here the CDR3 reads CASSPWSVRNYGYTF. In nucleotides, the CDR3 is TGTGCCAGCAGCCCCTGGTCCGTTCGAAACTATGGCTACACCTTC.

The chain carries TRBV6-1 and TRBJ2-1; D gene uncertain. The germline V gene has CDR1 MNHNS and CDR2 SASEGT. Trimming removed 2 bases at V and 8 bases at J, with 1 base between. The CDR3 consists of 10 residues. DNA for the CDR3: TGTGCCAGCAGTGAATATGAGCAGTTCTTC. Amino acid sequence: CASSEYEQFF.

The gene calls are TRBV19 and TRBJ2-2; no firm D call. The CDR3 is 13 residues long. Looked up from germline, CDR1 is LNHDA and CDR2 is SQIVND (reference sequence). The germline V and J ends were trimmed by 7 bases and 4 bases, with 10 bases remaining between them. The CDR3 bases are TGTGCCAGTAAAGCGAGGAGCACCGGGGAGCTGTTTTTT. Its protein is CASKARSTGELFF.

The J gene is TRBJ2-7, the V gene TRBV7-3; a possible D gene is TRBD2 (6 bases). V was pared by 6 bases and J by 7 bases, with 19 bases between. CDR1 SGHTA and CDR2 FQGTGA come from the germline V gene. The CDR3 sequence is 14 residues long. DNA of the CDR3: TGTGCCAGCAGTCAAGCCGCGGGGCGGGGAGAGCAGTACTTC. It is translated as CASSQAAGRGEQYF.